At least ten counts were recorded for the clone carrying this T cell receptor (beta chain). Its matching antigen is unknown. The data derive from a study of response to subunit inactivated influenza vaccine. Study-wide results and caveats: Each seasonal flu vaccination may recruit only limited new T cells, authors suggested.

Trimming removed 0 bases from V and 3 bases from J, with 3 bases in between. CDR3 length equals 12 residues. Looked up from germline, CDR1 is SGHRS and CDR2 is YFSETQ. TCRdb redid the calling of the RT-PCR reads with MiXCR, one entry per CDR3 protein. The data show some 480,000 distinct CDR3 sequences, with about 10% seen just once and over 9.5% held by the top ten. This clonotype was sampled from a man aged 50-60 years who received an inactivated influenza vaccine. The sequencing here drew on PBMCs from blood, taken 35 to 45 days after vaccination. This sequence joins TRBV5-1 and TRBJ2-5, with unresolved D. The CDR3 region has the DNA TGCGCCAGCAGCTTGGAAAAAGAGACCCAGTACTTC. This sequence encodes CASSLEKETQYF.